This T cell receptor (beta chain) was sequenced in a study of T cell responses to AZD1222 COVID-19 vaccine. Study-level results: Two AZD1222 administrations were followed by greater Spike-specific TCR breadth and depth. Nearly half of spike-specific TCRs reportedly target unmutated variant regions. Across the whole spike, CD4 TCRs peaked at regions 160-218 and 743-854.

V gave up 4 bases and J gave up 3 bases; unmatched junction bases: 11. The CDR3 totals 16 residues. Germline lookup yields CDR1 SEHNR and CDR2 FQNEAQ (reference sequence). To note about this clone: Antigen specificity is unknown.

The protocol was immunoSEQ multiplex PCR, while the TCRdb copy is restricted to in-frame clones and leaves out a portion. The sample includes about 140,000 clones, 80% to 95% of them seen just once. This TCR came from an adult in good health. The sample in question was peripheral blood, obtained on day 0 of AZD1222 vaccination. V is TRBV7-9 and J is TRBJ1-1; 7 bases agree with TRBD1. CDR3 sequence: CASSSYDRDSYTEAFF. The CDR3 nucleotides read TGTGCCAGCAGCTCATACGACCGGGACAGCTACACTGAAGCTTTCTTT.